This T cell receptor beta chain was identified in a study of OX40 agonist ivuxolimab in advanced cancers. The wider study: From roughly 20 to 79 years was the age range, with a mean of around 56 years, and around 83% were male. Partial response was recorded in three patients: one hepatocellular carcinoma and two cutaneous melanoma cases. Study observations and caveats: The specificity for antigen of the expanded peripheral T cells was not determined. Patients who responded partially at 0.1-3.0 mg/kg showed clonal expansion ranking among the lowest.

In germline, CDR1 is SGHAT, CDR2 FQDESV (reference sequence). V was clipped by 5 bases and J by 2 bases; unmatched bases: 10. The CDR3 covers 17 residues. Measured with immunoSEQ multiplex PCR; TCRdb has only the in-frame clones, and not every one. The sample shows 65,000 to 70,000 clones, nearly 90% of them seen only once. Concerning this clone: Antigen specificity is unknown.

The TCR originated in an adult with an advanced solid tumor such as melanoma, head and neck, liver or kidney cancer. This rearrangement joins TRBV11-1 to TRBJ2-1; 9 bases line up with TRBD2. The material sequenced was CD4+ or CD8+ T cells sorted from blood, taken in a trial of the OX40 agonist ivuxolimab. The CDR3 loop is CASSPTLLAGAYNEQFF. The CDR3 bases are TGTGCCAGCAGCCCTACCCTGTTAGCGGGAGCCTACAATGAGCAGTTCTTC.